The 32 T cell receptor beta chains presented below share a single source sample, sequenced in a study of response to subunit inactivated influenza vaccine. TCRdb recomputed calls from the RT-PCR reads with MiXCR, one row per CDR3 protein. Of fewer than 800,000 distinct CDR3 sequences listed, around 16% are singletons. The sequenced sample was PBMCs from blood, obtained about 12 days after vaccination. Receptors were obtained from a man between 45 and 60 years old who received an inactivated influenza vaccine.

This clonotype was detected many times. This chain links TRBV9 with TRBJ2-1; TRBD2 matches at 8 bases. The CDR3 consists of 16 residues. V shed 4 bases and J 4 bases; nucleotides not matched to a gene: 10. Germline loops: CDR1 SGDLS, CDR2 YYNGEE. The CDR3 spells CASSPAASGLYNEQFF. The CDR3 region has the DNA TGTGCCAGCAGCCCCGCAGCTAGCGGGTTGTACAATGAGCAGTTCTTC.

CDR3 protein: CATWQEGATSGGPYEQYF. The CDR3 DNA is TGTGCCACGTGGCAGGAAGGGGCCACTAGCGGGGGGCCCTACGAGCAGTACTTC. The rearrangement uses TRBV21-1 and TRBJ2-7; the table's TRBD2 call for D was not verified on the DNA. TRBV21-1 is flagged as a pseudogene. The CDR3 sequence is 18 residues long.

V is TRBV7-2 and J is TRBJ2-5; D is possibly TRBD2 (6 bases). The CDR3 is made up of 16 amino acids. In germline, CDR1 is SGHTA, CDR2 FQGNSA. V was pared by 2 bases and J by 7 bases, with 20 bases between. The CDR3 is CASSLISGRARRTQYF. The CDR3 nucleotides read TGTGCCAGCAGCTTAATCAGCGGGCGAGCAAGGAGGACCCAGTACTTC.

This clonotype has a handful of counts. The rearrangement joins TRBV28 to TRBJ2-7; 11 bases line up with TRBD2. Trimming cost V 4 bases and J 8 bases; bases outside gene matches: 13. The length of the CDR3 is 16 residues. Germline assignment: CDR1 MDHEN and CDR2 SYDVKM. The CDR3 sequence is CASSSLAGGTDPQQYF. In DNA form, the CDR3 reads TGTGCCAGCAGTTCGCTAGCGGGAGGTACCGACCCCCAGCAGTACTTC.

This clonotype has a handful of counts. V and J are TRBV6-2 or TRBV6-3 and TRBJ1-5; D is unclear. The CDR3 loop spans 12 amino acids. The V end was cut by 6 bases, the J end by 5 bases, with 8 bases between. Germline values: CDR1 MNHEY, CDR2 SVGEGT. Here the CDR3 DNA reads TGTGCCAGCAGCGACGGTGATCAGCCCCAGCATTTT. This translates into CASSDGDQPQHF.

This clonotype came up a few times. The J gene is TRBJ2-2, the V gene TRBV7-9; 8 positions agree with TRBD2. Germline CDR1 reads SEHNR; CDR2 reads FQNEAQ (reference sequence). V dropped 0 bases and J dropped 4; count of bases not matched to a gene: 1. This CDR3 is built from 15 residues. The CDR3 bases are TGTGCCAGCAGCTTAGCCGGGACTAGCACCGGGGAGCTGTTTTTT. Translation: CASSLAGTSTGELFF.

The chain employs TRBV20-1 and TRBJ2-5; 10 bases line up with TRBD1. Trimming cost V 6 bases and J 7 bases; bases outside gene matches: 11. This CDR3 spans 14 amino acids. In germline, CDR1 is DFQATT, CDR2 SNEGSKA (reference sequence). DNA of the CDR3: TGCAGTGCGGTTGGGACAGGGGAGTGGGTGACCCAGTACTTC. Residues: CSAVGTGEWVTQYF.

This clonotype has a handful of counts. This chain links TRBV4-3 with TRBJ1-2, with D maybe TRBD1 (6 bases). The CDR3 totals 15 residues. Trimming cost V 4 bases and J 10 bases, with 22 bases left between them. Germline V lookup: CDR1 LGHNA, CDR2 YSLEER. The CDR3 loop is CASSPDLKQGSYYTF. CDR3 nucleotides: TGCGCCAGCAGCCCAGACCTCAAACAGGGTTCCTACTACACCTTC.

This sequence joins TRBV4-3 and TRBJ2-7, with 9 bases that match TRBD1. CDR3 size: 17 residues. The germline gives CDR1 LGHNA, CDR2 YSLEER. Germline trimming cut 1 base from V and 4 bases from J; bases unmatched to any gene: 11. CDR3 sequence (DNA): TGCGCCAGCAGCCAAGTTGTACCGGGACAGGGACTATACGAGCAGTACTTC. It translates to CASSQVVPGQGLYEQYF.

This clonotype showed up just a few times. The chain joins TRBV7-2 to TRBJ2-7; D gene ambiguous. CDR1 and CDR2 (germline): SGHTA, FQGNSA. This CDR3 has 15 residues. Between the trimmed V and J ends, which lost 1 base and 4 bases, there was a span of 14 bases. The CDR3 reads CASSLDAVEVYEQYF. The DNA of the CDR3 is TGTGCCAGCAGCTTAGATGCGGTAGAAGTATACGAGCAGTACTTC.

The chain employs TRBV28 and TRBJ2-1; D is undetermined. This CDR3 is built from 13 residues. The V gene's germline CDR1 is MDHEN and CDR2 SYDVKM. V lost 3 bases to trimming and J lost 12 bases, with 15 bases between them. The CDR3 DNA reads as TGTGCCAGCAGTTTTCGGGTTACGCGAGTGCAGTTCTTC. As protein: CASSFRVTRVQFF.

This clonotype was seen only a few times. The chain has TRBV20-1 and TRBJ2-2; 8 bases match TRBD2. V shed 7 bases, J shed 2 bases, and the junction held 9 bases outside the gene matches. CDR3 length: 15 residues. Germline V gene lookup returns CDR1 DFQATT and CDR2 SNEGSKA (reference sequence). CDR3 sequence (DNA): TGCAGTGTTTTAGCGGGATTTACAAACACCGGGGAGCTGTTTTTT. This codes for CSVLAGFTNTGELFF.

V is TRBV10-3 and J is TRBJ2-7, with D unclear. Trimming cost V 4 bases and J 4 bases, with 5 bases left between them. The CDR3 length is 11 residues. CDR1 ENHRY and CDR2 SYGVKD come from the germline V gene. CDR3 residues: CAISADYEQYF. The CDR3 DNA is TGTGCCATCAGTGCTGATTACGAGCAGTACTTC.

The chain uses TRBV12-3 or TRBV12-4 and TRBJ1-6; possibly TRBD1 for D (5 bases). Trimming took off 2 bases at V and 13 bases at J, with 12 bases between the two ends. The CDR3 runs to 13 residues. The CDR3 nucleotides are TGTGCCAGCAGTTTAAGGGACTCTGGCCCCCTCCACTTT. Protein product: CASSLRDSGPLHF.

This clonotype appeared many times. This chain links TRBV7-9 with TRBJ2-1; 8 bases fit TRBD2. Germline V CDR1 and CDR2: SEHNR, FQNEAQ (reference sequence). Unmatched junction bases numbered 4, after V lost 7 bases and J lost 2 bases. The CDR3 is 14 amino acids. As DNA, the CDR3 is TGTGCCAGCAATCCACTAGCGGCCTACAATGAGCAGTTCTTC. Protein product: CASNPLAAYNEQFF.

The CDR3 region has the DNA TGCAGTGCTAGAGGGGGAGAGGGCCAGCCCCAGCATTTT. Encoded protein: CSARGGEGQPQHF. This chain connects TRBV20-1 to TRBJ1-5; D uncertain. The V end lost 1 base, the J end lost 7 bases, and 11 bases lay between the germline ends. The CDR3 extends over 13 amino acids. The germline gives CDR1 DFQATT, CDR2 SNEGSKA (reference sequence).

This chain links TRBV20-1 with TRBJ2-1; D is possibly TRBD1 (6 bases). Germline V gene sequence: CDR1 DFQATT, CDR2 SNEGSKA (reference sequence). Trimming stripped 0 bases from V and 3 bases from J, with 15 bases between. The CDR3 has 16 amino acids. The CDR3 DNA reads as TGCAGTGCTAGAGAGCTTGGGGGCCCCCTCTACAATGAGCAGTTCTTC. As protein: CSARELGGPLYNEQFF.

The chain links TRBV29-1 to TRBJ1-1; D is unresolved. Between the trimmed V and J ends, which lost 3 bases and 0 bases, there was a span of 8 bases. Germline assignment: CDR1 SQVTM and CDR2 ANQGSEA. The CDR3 spans 13 residues. The CDR3 coding sequence is TGCAGCGTTGAGTCCCAGTTGAACACTGAAGCTTTCTTT. It encodes CSVESQLNTEAFF.

This clonotype was observed a handful of times. The V and J genes are TRBV6-2 or TRBV6-3 and TRBJ2-1; weak D call: TRBD2 (6 bases). The ends were cut back, 5 bases at V and 10 bases at J, with 18 bases in the middle. Germline CDR1 and CDR2: MNHEY and SVGEGT. This CDR3 spans 14 amino acids. The CDR3 here is CASSLAGLFVEQFF. The CDR3 DNA reads as TGTGCCAGCAGTCTTGCGGGACTCTTTGTCGAGCAGTTCTTC.

V and J are TRBV20-1 and TRBJ2-7; D ambiguous. Per germline, CDR1 DFQATT and CDR2 SNEGSKA (reference sequence). Between the trimmed V and J ends, which lost 2 bases and 7 bases, there was a span of 9 bases. The CDR3 extends over 11 amino acids. Here the CDR3 DNA reads TGCAGTGCTAGACAAATATTAGAGCAGTACTTC. Encoded protein: CSARQILEQYF.

This sequence joins TRBV4-1 and TRBJ2-4, with D possibly TRBD2 on 5 matching bases. CDR3 length: 15 residues. Germline CDR1 is MGHRA and CDR2 is YSYEKL. Between the trimmed V and J ends, which lost 4 bases and 0 bases, there was a span of 10 bases. This CDR3 is CASSRGPLAKNIQYF. As DNA, the CDR3 is TGCGCCAGCAGCCGCGGGCCTTTAGCCAAAAACATTCAGTACTTC.

This clonotype has just a few counts. This chain links TRBV29-1 with TRBJ2-2; D is perhaps TRBD2 (7 bases). Per the germline V gene, CDR1 is SQVTM and CDR2 is ANQGSEA. Trimming shortened V by 0 bases and J by 3 bases, and 14 bases separated the two germline ends. The CDR3 consists of 16 residues. The CDR3 reads CSVEEGASGYTGELFF. The CDR3 bases are TGCAGCGTTGAAGAGGGGGCTAGCGGCTACACCGGGGAGCTGTTTTTT.

The chain has TRBV2 and TRBJ2-1, with D unclear. The germline gives CDR1 SNHLY, CDR2 FYNNEI. The CDR3 loop spans 16 amino acids. V lost 4 bases and J lost 4, with 17 bases in between. This chain's CDR3 is CASSGAYGPQYNEQFF. CDR3 DNA: TGTGCCAGCAGTGGGGCTTATGGTCCCCAATACAATGAGCAGTTCTTC.

This clonotype was seen a handful of times. This sequence joins TRBV18 and TRBJ2-7, with 7 bases fitting TRBD2. This CDR3 region has 14 residues. The germline V gene has CDR1 KGHSH and CDR2 LQKENI. The V and J ends lost 1 base and 3 bases, in that order; junction bases with no gene match: 3. The CDR3 loop reads CASSPLAGHYEQYF. In DNA, the CDR3 is TGTGCCAGCTCACCACTAGCGGGCCACTACGAGCAGTACTTC.

The V gene is TRBV20-1, the J gene TRBJ2-2, with D possibly matching TRBD1 (5 bases). The CDR3 runs to 14 residues. V lost 6 bases to trimming and J lost 1 base, with 12 bases between them. CDR1 and CDR2 (germline): DFQATT, SNEGSKA (reference sequence). The CDR3 region is CSAARQMNTGELFF. Written as DNA, the CDR3 is TGCAGTGCAGCCCGACAGATGAACACCGGGGAGCTGTTTTTT.

This clonotype has at least ten counts. The genes are TRBV30 and TRBJ2-5; TRBD2 is a possible D gene (5 bases). Germline V gene sequence: CDR1 GTSNPN, CDR2 SVGIG (reference sequence). The ends were cut back, 0 bases at V and 2 bases at J, with 10 bases in the middle. The CDR3 is made up of 14 amino acids. CDR3 DNA: TGTGCCTGGAGTGTCACGGGGTTACAAGAGACCCAGTACTTC. It yields the protein CAWSVTGLQETQYF.

The table lists this clonotype with a few counts. The chain carries TRBV28 and TRBJ1-1; D might be TRBD1 (5 bases). This CDR3 is 13 amino acids long. CDR1 is MDHEN and CDR2 is SYDVKM in the germline V gene. Trimming took off 3 bases at V and 4 bases at J, with 9 bases between the two ends. CDR3: CASSFRVPTEAFF. The CDR3 nucleotides read TGTGCCAGCAGTTTCAGGGTGCCCACTGAAGCTTTCTTT. The variable domain in full, with the rest retrieved from reference TRBV28 and TRBJ1-1, is DVKVTQSSRYLVKRTGEKVFLECVQDMDHENMFWYRQDPGLGLRLIYFSYDVKMKEKGDIPEGYSVSREKKERFSLILESASTNQTSMYLCASSFRVPTEAFFGQGTRLTVV.

This clonotype was found a few times. The rearrangement uses TRBV20-1 and TRBJ2-1; possibly TRBD2 for D (6 bases). Trimming shortened V by 1 base and J by 4 bases, and 8 bases separated the two germline ends. The CDR3 is 13 amino acids. Germline-derived CDR1 and CDR2 are DFQATT and SNEGSKA (reference sequence). CDR3 region: CSARGRGYNEQFF. CDR3 nucleotide sequence: TGCAGTGCTAGAGGGCGGGGATACAATGAGCAGTTCTTC.

This clonotype showed up just a few times. V usage is TRBV12-3 or TRBV12-4 and J usage is TRBJ2-3; perhaps TRBD1 as D (6 bases). Trimming removed 6 bases at V and 5 bases at J, with 15 bases between. The CDR3 sequence is 14 residues long. Here the CDR3 reads CASSYPTGRDTQYF. For the CDR3, the DNA is TGTGCCAGCAGCTATCCTACAGGGAGAGATACGCAGTATTTT.

The CDR3 nucleotides read TGTGCCAGTTTAGCGGGAACGGAGACCCAGTACTTC. It is translated as CASLAGTETQYF. The V call is TRBV25-1, the J call TRBJ2-5; 8 nucleotides agree with TRBD2. Germline V gene lookup returns CDR1 MGHDK and CDR2 SYGVNS. The V and J ends lost 9 bases and 5 bases, in that order; junction bases with no gene match: 5. This CDR3 is 12 amino acids long. Full variable domain (missing parts from reference TRBV25-1 and TRBJ2-5): EADIYQTPRYLVIGTGKKITLECSQTMGHDKMYWYQQDPGMELHLIHYSYGVNSTEKGDLSSESTVSRIRTEHFPLTLESARPSHTSQYLCASLAGTETQYFGPGTRLLVL.

This clonotype appeared many times. The chain couples TRBV7-6 to TRBJ2-5; 11 bases fit TRBD2. The CDR3 is 16 residues long. The V gene's germline CDR1 is SGHVS and CDR2 FNYEAQ. The J segment lost 2 bases and the V segment lost 5 bases, leaving 7 bases of the junction unmatched. The CDR3 loop is CASSHGLAGRQETQYF. As DNA, the CDR3 is TGTGCCAGCAGCCACGGACTAGCGGGCCGACAAGAGACCCAGTACTTC.

CDR3 loop: CASSPAGENTEAFF. DNA of the CDR3: TGTGCCAGCAGCCCCGCCGGGGAGAACACTGAAGCTTTCTTT. The chain combines TRBV6-2 or TRBV6-3 with TRBJ1-1; D remains unclear. V lost 6 bases, J lost 1 base, and 12 bases lay in between. Germline V gene lookup returns CDR1 MNHEY and CDR2 SVGEGT. The CDR3 sequence is 14 residues long.